This T cell receptor (beta chain) was profiled in a study of CD8+ T cells in alopecia areata. Study background: Tofacitinib administration to treated patients was oral, at 5 to 10 mg twice daily.

This clone has a handful of counts. Treatment of the sample: oral pan-JAK inhibitor, 5-10 mg twice daily. Alopecia areata patients gave lesional scalp punch biopsies and peripheral blood samples. The V end was cut by 5 bases, the J end by 0 bases, with 15 bases between. Germline lookup yields CDR1 SGHRS and CDR2 YFSETQ. CDR3 length: 15 residues. cDNA serving as the sequencing template came from extracted, reverse transcribed RNA. Generated by immunoSEQ multiplex PCR, the TCRdb table keeps only in-frame clones and is missing some. The sample carries some 240,000 clones, about 57% recorded once. This chain connects TRBV5-1 to TRBJ2-7; D is unresolved. This TCR was recovered from a human donor with alopecia areata. This specimen was CD4+ T cells sorted from blood, taken at week 4, from a patient treated with tofacitinib. The CDR3: CASSPTPASSYEQYF. The CDR3 nucleotides are TGCGCCAGCAGTCCGACCCCGGCTAGCTCCTACGAGCAGTACTTC.